Presented here are 10 T cell receptor beta chains from one specimen sequenced in a study of T cells in Graves' hyperthyroidism and ophthalmopathy. RNA transcripts yielded amplified TCR beta CDR3 regions. First-round RT-PCR with HTBI primers amplified the TCR CDR3 region. MiXCR was run by TCRdb on the multiplex PCR reads, yielding one entry per CDR3 protein. The sample has about 420,000 distinct CDR3 sequences, around 15% seen once. The sequenced sample consisted of blood. The receptors shown here come from a woman aged 18-30 years with Graves' hyperthyroidism.

The chain is built from TRBV19 and TRBJ2-1, with D perhaps assigned TRBD1 or TRBD2 (5 bases each). From germline, CDR1 is LNHDA and CDR2 SQIVND (reference sequence). Trimming pared 6 bases from V and 2 bases from J, leaving 14 bases between. The CDR3 contains 15 residues. The CDR3 protein is CASRIRGAAYNEQFF. The DNA for the CDR3 is TGTGCCAGTAGGATCAGAGGGGCCGCCTACAATGAGCAGTTCTTC.

This clonotype was counted ten times or more. This sequence joins TRBV20-1 and TRBJ2-7; D is possibly TRBD2 (5 bases). The germline CDR1 and CDR2 sequences are DFQATT and SNEGSKA (reference sequence). This CDR3 region has 14 residues. V lost 1 base and J lost 7, with 17 bases in between. The CDR3 coding sequence is TGCAGTGCTAGAGTTACCACTAGGTCGGGGGAGCAGTACTTC. Translating gives CSARVTTRSGEQYF.

This clonotype was recorded at least ten times. The rearrangement uses TRBV30 and TRBJ2-1, with TRBD2 matching over 7 bases. CDR3 size: 14 residues. Germline assignment: CDR1 GTSNPN and CDR2 SVGIG (reference sequence). J lost 6 bases, V lost 5 bases, and 10 bases had no gene match. The CDR3 loop reads CAWSEGGLSNEQFF. CDR3 sequence (DNA): TGTGCCTGGTCGGAGGGAGGGTTGAGCAATGAGCAGTTCTTC.

This clonotype was counted many times. The gene calls are TRBV5-1 and TRBJ1-2; 8 nucleotides agree with TRBD1. J lost 7 bases, V lost 2 bases, and 7 bases had no gene match. Germline V lookup: CDR1 SGHRS, CDR2 YFSETQ. The CDR3 sequence is 14 residues long. This CDR3 reads CASSFGAGGRGYTF. In DNA, the CDR3 is TGCGCCAGCAGCTTCGGGGCAGGGGGCCGTGGCTACACCTTC.

This clonotype came up a few times. The chain links TRBV6-2 or TRBV6-3 to TRBJ1-6, with D unclear. V was clipped by 11 bases and J by 3 bases, with 11 bases between them. Germline values: CDR1 MNHEY, CDR2 SVGEGT. The CDR3 length is 13 residues. CDR3 region: CAHQDFYNSPLHF. The CDR3 DNA reads as TGTGCCCACCAGGACTTCTATAATTCACCCCTCCACTTT.

This clonotype was recorded many times. The rearrangement links TRBV28 to TRBJ2-1; 10 bases are a match to TRBD1. Trimming cost V 4 bases and J 6 bases; bases outside gene matches: 6. This CDR3 spans 15 amino acids. The germline V gene has CDR1 MDHEN and CDR2 SYDVKM. The CDR3 nucleotides are TGTGCCAGCAGTTATCCGGGACAGGGGAGCAATGAGCAGTTCTTC. Translating gives CASSYPGQGSNEQFF.

The rearrangement links TRBV4-1 to TRBJ1-5; no definite D call. V lost 7 bases, J lost 4 bases, and 11 bases lay in between. Germline V gene sequence: CDR1 MGHRA, CDR2 YSYEKL. CDR3 length: 13 amino acids. The DNA of the CDR3 is TGCGCCAGCAAGGGATTTGGGAATCAGCCCCAGCATTTT. It translates to CASKGFGNQPQHF.

The chain uses TRBV27 and TRBJ2-3; 13 bases map to TRBD2. Germline V gives CDR1 MNHEY, CDR2 SMNVEV (reference sequence). After removal of 4 bases from V and 1 base from J, the junction contained 11 bases not matched to a gene. The CDR3 is 19 residues long. The CDR3 nucleotides are TGTGCCAGCAGTTCCTGGCGACTAGCGGGAGGAGGGGGCACAGATACGCAGTATTTT. It is translated as CASSSWRLAGGGGTDTQYF.

The sample holds many counts of this clonotype. V gene TRBV6-2 or TRBV6-3 combines with J gene TRBJ2-1; no definite D call. This CDR3 comprises 14 residues. V dropped 5 bases and J dropped 0 bases, with 8 bases sitting between them. CDR1 and CDR2 from the germline V gene are MNHEY and SVGEGT. CDR3 sequence reads: CASSGPVSYNEQFF. As DNA, the CDR3 is TGTGCCAGCAGTGGGCCCGTCTCCTACAATGAGCAGTTCTTC.

This clonotype was counted a few times. J is TRBJ1-1 and V is TRBV12-3 or TRBV12-4, with unresolved D. The germline V and J ends were trimmed by 5 bases and 3 bases, with 13 bases remaining between them. CDR3 length equals 14 residues. Here the CDR3 DNA reads TGTGCCAGCAGTCTGCCCGGATTGGACACTGAAGCTTTCTTT. Translating it yields CASSLPGLDTEAFF.